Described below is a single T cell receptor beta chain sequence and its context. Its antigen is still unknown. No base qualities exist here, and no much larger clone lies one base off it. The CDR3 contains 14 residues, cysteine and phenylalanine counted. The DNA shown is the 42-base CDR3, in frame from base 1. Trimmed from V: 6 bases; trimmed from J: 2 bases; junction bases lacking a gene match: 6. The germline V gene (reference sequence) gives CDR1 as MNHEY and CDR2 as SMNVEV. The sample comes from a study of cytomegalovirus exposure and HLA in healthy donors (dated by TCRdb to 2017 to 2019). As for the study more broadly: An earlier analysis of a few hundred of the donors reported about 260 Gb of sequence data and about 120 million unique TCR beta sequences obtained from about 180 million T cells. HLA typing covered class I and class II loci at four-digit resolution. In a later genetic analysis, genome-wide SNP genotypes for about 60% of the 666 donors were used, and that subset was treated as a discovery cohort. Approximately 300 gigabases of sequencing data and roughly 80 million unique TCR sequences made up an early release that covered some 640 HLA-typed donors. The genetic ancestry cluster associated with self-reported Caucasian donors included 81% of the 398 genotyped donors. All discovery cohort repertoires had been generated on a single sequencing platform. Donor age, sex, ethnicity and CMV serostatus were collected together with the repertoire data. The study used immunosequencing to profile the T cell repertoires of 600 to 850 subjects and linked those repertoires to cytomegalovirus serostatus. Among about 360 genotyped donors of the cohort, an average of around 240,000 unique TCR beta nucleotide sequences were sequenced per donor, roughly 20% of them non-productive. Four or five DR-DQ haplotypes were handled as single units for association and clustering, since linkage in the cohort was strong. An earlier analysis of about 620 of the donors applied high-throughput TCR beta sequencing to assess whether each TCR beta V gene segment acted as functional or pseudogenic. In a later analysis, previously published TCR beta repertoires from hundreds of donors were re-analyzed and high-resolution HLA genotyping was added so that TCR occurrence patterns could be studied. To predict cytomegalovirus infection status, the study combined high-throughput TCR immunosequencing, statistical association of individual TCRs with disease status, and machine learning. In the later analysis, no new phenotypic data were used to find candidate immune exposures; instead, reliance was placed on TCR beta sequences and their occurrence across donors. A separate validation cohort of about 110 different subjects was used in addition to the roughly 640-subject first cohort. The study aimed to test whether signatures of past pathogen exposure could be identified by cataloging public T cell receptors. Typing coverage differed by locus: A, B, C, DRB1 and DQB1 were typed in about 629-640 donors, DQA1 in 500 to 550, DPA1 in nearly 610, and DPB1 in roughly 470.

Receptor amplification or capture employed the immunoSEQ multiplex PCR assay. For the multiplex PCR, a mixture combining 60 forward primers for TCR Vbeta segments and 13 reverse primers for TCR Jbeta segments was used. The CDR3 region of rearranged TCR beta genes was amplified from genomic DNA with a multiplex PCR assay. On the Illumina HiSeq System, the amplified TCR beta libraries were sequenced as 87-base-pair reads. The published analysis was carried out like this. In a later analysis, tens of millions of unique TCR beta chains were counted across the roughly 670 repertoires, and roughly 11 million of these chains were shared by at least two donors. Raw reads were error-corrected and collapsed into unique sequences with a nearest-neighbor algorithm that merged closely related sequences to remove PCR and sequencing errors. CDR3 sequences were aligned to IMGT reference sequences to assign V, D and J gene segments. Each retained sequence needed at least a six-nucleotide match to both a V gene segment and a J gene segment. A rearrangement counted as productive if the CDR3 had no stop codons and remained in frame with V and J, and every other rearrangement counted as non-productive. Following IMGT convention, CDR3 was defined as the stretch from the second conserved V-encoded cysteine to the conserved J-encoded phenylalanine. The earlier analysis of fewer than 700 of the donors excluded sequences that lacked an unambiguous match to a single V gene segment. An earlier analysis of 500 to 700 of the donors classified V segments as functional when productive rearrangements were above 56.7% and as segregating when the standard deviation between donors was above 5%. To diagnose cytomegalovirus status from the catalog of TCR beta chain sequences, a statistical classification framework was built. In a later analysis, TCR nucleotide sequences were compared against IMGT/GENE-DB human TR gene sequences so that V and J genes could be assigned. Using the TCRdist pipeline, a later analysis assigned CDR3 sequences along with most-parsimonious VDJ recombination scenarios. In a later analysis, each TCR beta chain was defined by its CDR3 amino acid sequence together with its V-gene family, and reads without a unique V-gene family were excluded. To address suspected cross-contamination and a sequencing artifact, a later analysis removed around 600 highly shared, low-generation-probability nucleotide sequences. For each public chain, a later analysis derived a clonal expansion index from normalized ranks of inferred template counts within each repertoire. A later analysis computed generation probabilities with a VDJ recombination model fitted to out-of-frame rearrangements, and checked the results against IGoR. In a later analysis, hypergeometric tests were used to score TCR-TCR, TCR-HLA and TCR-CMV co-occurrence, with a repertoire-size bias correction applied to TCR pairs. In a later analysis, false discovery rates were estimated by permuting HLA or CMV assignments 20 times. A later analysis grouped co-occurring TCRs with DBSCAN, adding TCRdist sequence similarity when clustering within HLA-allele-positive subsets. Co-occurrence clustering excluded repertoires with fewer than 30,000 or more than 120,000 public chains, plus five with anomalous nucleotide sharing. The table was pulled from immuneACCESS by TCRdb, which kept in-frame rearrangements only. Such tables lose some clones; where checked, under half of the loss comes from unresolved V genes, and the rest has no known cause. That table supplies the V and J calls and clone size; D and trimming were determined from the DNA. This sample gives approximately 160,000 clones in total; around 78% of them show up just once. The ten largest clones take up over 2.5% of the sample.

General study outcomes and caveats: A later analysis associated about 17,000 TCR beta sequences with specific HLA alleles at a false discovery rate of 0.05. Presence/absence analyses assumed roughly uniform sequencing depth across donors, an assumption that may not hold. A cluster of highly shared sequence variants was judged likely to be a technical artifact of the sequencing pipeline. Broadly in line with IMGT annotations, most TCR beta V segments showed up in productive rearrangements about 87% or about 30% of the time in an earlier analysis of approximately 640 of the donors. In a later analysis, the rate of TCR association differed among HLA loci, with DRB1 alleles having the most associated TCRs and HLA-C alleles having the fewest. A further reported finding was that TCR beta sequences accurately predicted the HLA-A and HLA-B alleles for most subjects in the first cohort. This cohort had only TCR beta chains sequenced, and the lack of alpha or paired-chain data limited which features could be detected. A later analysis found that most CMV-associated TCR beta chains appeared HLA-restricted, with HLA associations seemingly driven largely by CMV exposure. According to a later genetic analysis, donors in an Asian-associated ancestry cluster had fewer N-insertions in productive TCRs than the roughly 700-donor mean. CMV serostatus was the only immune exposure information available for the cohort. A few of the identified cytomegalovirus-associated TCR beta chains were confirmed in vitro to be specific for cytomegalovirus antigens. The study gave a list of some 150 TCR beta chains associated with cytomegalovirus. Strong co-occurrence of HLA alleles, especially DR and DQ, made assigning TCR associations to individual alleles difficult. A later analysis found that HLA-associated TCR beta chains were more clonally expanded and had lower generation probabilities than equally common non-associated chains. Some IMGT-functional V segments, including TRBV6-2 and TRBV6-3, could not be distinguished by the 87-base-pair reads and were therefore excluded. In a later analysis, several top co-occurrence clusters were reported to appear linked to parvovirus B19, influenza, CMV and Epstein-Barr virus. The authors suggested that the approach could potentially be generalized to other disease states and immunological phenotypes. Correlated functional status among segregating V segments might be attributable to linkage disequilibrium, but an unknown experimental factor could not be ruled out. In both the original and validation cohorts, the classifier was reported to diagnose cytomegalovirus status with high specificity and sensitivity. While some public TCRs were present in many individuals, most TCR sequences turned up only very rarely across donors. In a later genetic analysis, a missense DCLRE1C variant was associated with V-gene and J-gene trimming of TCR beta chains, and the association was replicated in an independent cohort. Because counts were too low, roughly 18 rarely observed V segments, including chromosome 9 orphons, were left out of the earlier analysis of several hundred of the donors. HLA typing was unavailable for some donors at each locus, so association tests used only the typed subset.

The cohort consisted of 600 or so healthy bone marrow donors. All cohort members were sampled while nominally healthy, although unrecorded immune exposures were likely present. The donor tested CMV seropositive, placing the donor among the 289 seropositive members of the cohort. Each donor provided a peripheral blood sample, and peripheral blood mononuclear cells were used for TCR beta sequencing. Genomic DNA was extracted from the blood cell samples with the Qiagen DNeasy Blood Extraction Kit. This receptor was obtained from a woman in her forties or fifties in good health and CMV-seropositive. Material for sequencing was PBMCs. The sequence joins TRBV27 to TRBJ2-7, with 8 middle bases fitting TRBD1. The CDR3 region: CASSLQGAPYEQYF. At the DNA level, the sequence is TGTGCCAGCAGCCTCCAGGGGGCCCCCTACGAGCAGTACTTC.